This entry concerns a single T cell receptor beta chain. PBMCs were collected from an approximately 10 ml volume of fresh peripheral blood. J lost 4 bases, V lost 4 bases, and 8 bases had no gene match. This CDR3 is 16 amino acids long. From germline, CDR1 is SGHRS and CDR2 YFSETQ. TCR beta CDR3 regions were amplified from RNA. TCR CDR3 underwent first-round RT-PCR with the HTBI primer set. Each CDR3 protein is one row after TCRdb ran MiXCR on the multiplex PCR reads. The sample records some 690,000 distinct CDR3 sequences, roughly 17% being singletons. This entry is derived from a study of T cells in Graves' hyperthyroidism and ophthalmopathy.

The gene calls are TRBV5-1 and TRBJ2-6; 7 bases fit TRBD1. Sequencing was carried out using blood. The source of this sequence is a man in his forties or fifties with Graves' hyperthyroidism. The CDR3: CASSMTGLIGANVLTF. CDR3 nucleotides: TGCGCCAGCAGCATGACAGGGCTCATAGGGGCCAACGTCCTGACTTTC. The whole variable domain, remainder taken from reference TRBV5-1 and TRBJ2-6, is KAGVTQTPRYLIKTRGQQVTLSCSPISGHRSVSWYQQTPGQGLQFLFEYFSETQRNKGNFPGRFSGRQFSNSRSEMNVSTLELGDSALYLCASSMTGLIGANVLTFGAGSRLTVL.